This TCR beta chain comes out of a study of patients and donors after allogeneic stem cell transplantation. This clonotype was seen many times. Using its own MiXCR run on the RT-PCR reads, TCRdb lists one record per CDR3 protein. The sample contains fewer than 500,000 distinct CDR3 sequences, roughly 17% of which appear only once. The CDR3 sequence is 13 residues long. V lost 5 bases and J lost 8, with 15 bases in between. The rearrangement joins TRBV12-3 or TRBV12-4 to TRBJ1-1; D unclear. The sequencing input was blood, either unsorted or a sorted T cell fraction (not recorded which). The origin of this receptor is a human donor who was either an allogeneic HSCT recipient or a stem cell or donor lymphocyte infusion donor (not recorded which). It is not recorded whose cells these are; they may come from a transplant donor. The CDR3, as DNA: TGTGCCAGCAGTCCGACTGGAATCCGGGAAGCTTTCTTT. Protein sequence: CASSPTGIREAFF.